Sequencing of this T cell receptor beta chain was carried out in a study of shared clonotypes between healthy human individuals. Study-wide context: Donors consisted of a couple of women and three men between 18 and 49. Three plates were used per donor for CD4 naive, three for CD4 memory, two for CD8 naive and one for CD8 memory.

Over several immunoSEQ plates, each subset's genomic DNA was distributed in even portions. Libraries were prepared by immunoSEQ multiplex PCR; TCRdb keeps only in-frame clonotypes and omits some of them. This repertoire shows approximately 980,000 clones, 60% to 85% found once; its top ten account for approximately 1.5%. There are 14 residues in the CDR3. Germline CDR1 and CDR2: SGHAT and FQNNGV. V was shortened by 6 bases and J by 5 bases, with 16 bases between the two germline ends. V and J are TRBV11-2 and TRBJ2-5; D might be TRBD1 or TRBD2, each matching 5 bases. The receptor was isolated from a man younger than 30 in good health. Sample: memory CD4+ T cells sorted from blood. Described subset: CD45RA-negative fraction. CDR3 nucleotide sequence: TGTGCCAGCAGGATGCAGGGCGGGCGGGAGACCCAGTACTTC. As protein: CASRMQGGRETQYF.